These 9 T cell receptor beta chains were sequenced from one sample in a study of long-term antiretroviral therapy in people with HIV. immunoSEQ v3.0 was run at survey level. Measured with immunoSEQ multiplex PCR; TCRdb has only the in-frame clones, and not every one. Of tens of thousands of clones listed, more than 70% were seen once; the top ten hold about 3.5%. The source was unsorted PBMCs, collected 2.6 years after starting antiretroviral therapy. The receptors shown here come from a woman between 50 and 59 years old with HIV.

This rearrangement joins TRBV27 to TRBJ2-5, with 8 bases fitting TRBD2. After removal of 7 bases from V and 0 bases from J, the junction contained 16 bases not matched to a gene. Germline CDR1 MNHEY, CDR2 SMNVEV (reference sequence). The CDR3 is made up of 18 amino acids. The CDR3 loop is CASTRRGGGVLYQETQYF. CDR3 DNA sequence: TGTGCCAGCACCCGCCGGGGGGGCGGGGTTTTGTACCAAGAGACCCAGTACTTC.

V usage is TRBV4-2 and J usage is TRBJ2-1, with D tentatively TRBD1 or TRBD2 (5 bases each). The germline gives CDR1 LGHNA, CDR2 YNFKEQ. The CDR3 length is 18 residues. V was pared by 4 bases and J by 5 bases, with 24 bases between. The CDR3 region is CASSPHSPGTLTNNEQFF. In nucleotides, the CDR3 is TGTGCCAGCAGCCCTCACAGCCCCGGGACCCTGACGAACAATGAGCAGTTCTTC.

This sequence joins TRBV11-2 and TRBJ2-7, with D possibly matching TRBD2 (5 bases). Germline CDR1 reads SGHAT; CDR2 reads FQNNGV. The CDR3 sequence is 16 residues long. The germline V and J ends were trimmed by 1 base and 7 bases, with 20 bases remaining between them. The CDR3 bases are TGTGCCAGCAGCTTAGCATTTGAGCGGATCCTCGAGGAGCAGTACTTC. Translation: CASSLAFERILEEQYF.

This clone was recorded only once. The CDR3 DNA reads as TGCGCCAGCAGCTTGGAAGACAGAGCCAAAAACATTCAGTACTTC. This sequence encodes CASSLEDRAKNIQYF. V and J are TRBV5-1 and TRBJ2-4; D is possibly TRBD1 (5 bases). The germline CDR1 and CDR2 sequences are SGHRS and YFSETQ. V was shortened by 0 bases and J by 0 bases, with 7 bases between the two germline ends. The CDR3 has 15 residues.

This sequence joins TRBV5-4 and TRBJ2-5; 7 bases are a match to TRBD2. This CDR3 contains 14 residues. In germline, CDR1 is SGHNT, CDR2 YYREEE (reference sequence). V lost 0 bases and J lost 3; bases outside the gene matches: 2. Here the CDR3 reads CASSLVAGEETQYF. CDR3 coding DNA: TGTGCCAGCAGCTTGGTCGCGGGAGAAGAGACCCAGTACTTC.

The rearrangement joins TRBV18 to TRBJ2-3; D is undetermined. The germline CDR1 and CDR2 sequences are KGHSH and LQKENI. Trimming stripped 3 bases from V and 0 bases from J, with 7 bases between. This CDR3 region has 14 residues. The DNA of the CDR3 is TGTGCCAGCTCACCTGCGCGGAGCACAGATACGCAGTATTTT. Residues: CASSPARSTDTQYF.

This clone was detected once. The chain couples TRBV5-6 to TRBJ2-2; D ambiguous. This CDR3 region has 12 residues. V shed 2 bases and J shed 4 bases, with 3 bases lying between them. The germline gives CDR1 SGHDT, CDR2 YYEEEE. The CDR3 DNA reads TGTGCCAGCAGCTTTGGCACCGGGGAGCTGTTTTTT. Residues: CASSFGTGELFF. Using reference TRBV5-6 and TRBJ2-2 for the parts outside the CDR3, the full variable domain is DAGVTQSPTHLIKTRGQQVTLRCSPKSGHDTVSWYQQALGQGPQFIFQYYEEEERQRGNFPDRFSGHQFPNYSSELNVNALLLGDSALYLCASSFGTGELFFGEGSRLTVL.

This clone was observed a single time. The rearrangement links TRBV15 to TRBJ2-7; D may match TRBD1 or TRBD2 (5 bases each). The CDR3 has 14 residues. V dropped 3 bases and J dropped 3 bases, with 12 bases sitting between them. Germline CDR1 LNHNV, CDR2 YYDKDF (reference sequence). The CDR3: CATSRGVGVYEQYF. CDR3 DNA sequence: TGTGCCACCAGCAGGGGGGTCGGGGTCTACGAGCAGTACTTC.

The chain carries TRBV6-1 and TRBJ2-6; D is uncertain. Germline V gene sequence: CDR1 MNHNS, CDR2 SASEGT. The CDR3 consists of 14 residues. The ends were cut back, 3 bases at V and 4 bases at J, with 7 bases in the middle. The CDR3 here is CASSDGGGANVLTF. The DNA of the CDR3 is TGTGCCAGCAGTGATGGTGGCGGGGCCAACGTCCTGACTTTC.